The present T cell receptor beta chain was sequenced within a study of blood T cells in healthy people across ages. The germline V gene encodes CDR1 MDHEN and CDR2 SYDVKM. V trimming: 5 bases; J trimming: 8 bases; junction bases outside the gene matches: 6. There are 13 residues in the CDR3. The second PCR ran roughly 6 to 11 cycles with a sample-barcoded 5' primer and J-beta primers. TCRdb reprocessed the 5' RACE reads with MiXCR, giving one entry per CDR3 protein. The table includes about 680,000 distinct CDR3 sequences, 45% to 50% detected once. Extraction of total RNA produced a minimum of 5 micrograms from each sample.

This sequence originates from a woman aged 60-70 years in good health. Sequencing was done on a sample of blood. The V and J genes are TRBV28 and TRBJ1-2, with 9 bases identical to TRBD1. The CDR3 DNA reads TGTGCCAGCAGTCCCGGACAGGGGTTCGGCTACACCTTC. This encodes CASSPGQGFGYTF.